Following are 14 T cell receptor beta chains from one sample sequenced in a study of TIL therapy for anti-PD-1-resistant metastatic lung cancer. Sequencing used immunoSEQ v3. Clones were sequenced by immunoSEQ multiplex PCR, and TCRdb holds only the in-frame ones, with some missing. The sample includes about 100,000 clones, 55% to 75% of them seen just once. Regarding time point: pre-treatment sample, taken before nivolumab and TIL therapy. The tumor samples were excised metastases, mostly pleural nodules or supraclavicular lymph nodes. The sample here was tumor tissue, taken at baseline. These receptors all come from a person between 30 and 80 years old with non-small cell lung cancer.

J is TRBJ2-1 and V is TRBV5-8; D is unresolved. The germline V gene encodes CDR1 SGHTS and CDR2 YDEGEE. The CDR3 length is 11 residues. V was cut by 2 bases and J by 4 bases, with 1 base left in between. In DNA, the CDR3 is TGTGCCAGCAGCTTATACAATGAGCAGTTCTTC. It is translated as CASSLYNEQFF.

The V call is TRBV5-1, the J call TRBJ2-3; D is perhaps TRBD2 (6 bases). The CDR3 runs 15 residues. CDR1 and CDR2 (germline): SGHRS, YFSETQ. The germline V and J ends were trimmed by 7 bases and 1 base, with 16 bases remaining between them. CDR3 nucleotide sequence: TGCGCCAGCGCCGCGGGGCTGGGTCGCACAGATACGCAGTATTTT. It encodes CASAAGLGRTDTQYF.

The CDR3 sequence is CASSYSGGTEAFF. CDR3 nucleotide sequence: TGTGCCAGCAGTTACTCAGGGGGGACTGAAGCTTTCTTT. This chain links TRBV6-5 with TRBJ1-1, with D maybe TRBD1 (6 bases). Between the trimmed V and J ends, which lost 0 bases and 5 bases, there was a span of 7 bases. The germline CDR1 and CDR2 sequences are MNHEY and SVGAGI. CDR3 size: 13 residues.

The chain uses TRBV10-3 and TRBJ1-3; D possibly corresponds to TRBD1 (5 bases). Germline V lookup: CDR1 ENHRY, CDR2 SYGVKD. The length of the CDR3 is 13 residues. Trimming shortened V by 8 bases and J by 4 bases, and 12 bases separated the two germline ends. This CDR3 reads CAILRAGGNTIYF. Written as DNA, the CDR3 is TGTGCCATCCTCAGGGCAGGAGGAAACACCATATATTTT.

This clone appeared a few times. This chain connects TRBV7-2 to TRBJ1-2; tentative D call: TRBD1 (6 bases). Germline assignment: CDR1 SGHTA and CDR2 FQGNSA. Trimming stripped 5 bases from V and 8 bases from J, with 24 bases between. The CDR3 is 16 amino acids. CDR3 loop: CASSHQSGAPPRGYTF. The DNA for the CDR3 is TGTGCCAGCAGCCACCAGTCGGGGGCGCCTCCAAGGGGCTACACCTTC.

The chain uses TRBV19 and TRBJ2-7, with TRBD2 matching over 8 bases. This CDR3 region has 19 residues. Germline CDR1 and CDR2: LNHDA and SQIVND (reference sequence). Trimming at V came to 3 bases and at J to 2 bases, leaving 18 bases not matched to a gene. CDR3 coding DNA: TGTGCCAGTAGTATCAAGGCCCTTGCGCGGGGGGCCCTGGCCTACGAGCAGTACTTC. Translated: CASSIKALARGALAYEQYF.

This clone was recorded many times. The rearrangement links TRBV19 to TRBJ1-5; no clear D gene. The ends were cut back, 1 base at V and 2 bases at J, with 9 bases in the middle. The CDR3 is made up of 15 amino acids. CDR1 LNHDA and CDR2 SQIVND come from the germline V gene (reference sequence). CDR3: CASSIAADRNQPQHF. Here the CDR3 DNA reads TGTGCCAGTAGTATAGCGGCGGACCGCAATCAGCCCCAGCATTTT.

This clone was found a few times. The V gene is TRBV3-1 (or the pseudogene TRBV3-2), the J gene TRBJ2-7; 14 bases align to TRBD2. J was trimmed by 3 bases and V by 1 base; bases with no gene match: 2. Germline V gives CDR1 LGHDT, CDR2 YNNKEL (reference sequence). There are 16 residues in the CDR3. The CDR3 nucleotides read TGTGCCAGCAGCCAAGGACTAGCGGGAGGGGACTACGAGCAGTACTTC. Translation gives CASSQGLAGGDYEQYF.

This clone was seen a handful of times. In DNA, the CDR3 is TGCGCCAGCAGCGGGGGGGTAGTCGGCACTGAAGCTTTCTTT. Protein sequence: CASSGGVVGTEAFF. The chain is built from TRBV5-1 and TRBJ1-1; perhaps TRBD1 as D (5 bases). Germline V gene sequence: CDR1 SGHRS, CDR2 YFSETQ. CDR3 length: 14 amino acids. The V and J ends lost 4 bases and 4 bases respectively, with 14 bases between them. The full variable domain, its missing parts supplied by reference TRBV5-1 and TRBJ1-1, is KAGVTQTPRYLIKTRGQQVTLSCSPISGHRSVSWYQQTPGQGLQFLFEYFSETQRNKGNFPGRFSGRQFSNSRSEMNVSTLELGDSALYLCASSGGVVGTEAFFGQGTRLTVV.

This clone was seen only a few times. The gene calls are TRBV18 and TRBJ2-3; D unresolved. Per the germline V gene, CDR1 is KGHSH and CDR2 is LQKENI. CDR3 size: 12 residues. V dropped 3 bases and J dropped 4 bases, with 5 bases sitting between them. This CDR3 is CASSPQADTQYF. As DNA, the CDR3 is TGTGCCAGCTCACCGCAGGCAGATACGCAGTATTTT.

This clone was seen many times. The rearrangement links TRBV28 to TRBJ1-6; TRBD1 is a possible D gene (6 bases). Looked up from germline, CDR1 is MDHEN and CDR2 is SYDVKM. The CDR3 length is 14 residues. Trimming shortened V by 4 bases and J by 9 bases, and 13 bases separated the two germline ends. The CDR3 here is CASSSAGVSSPLHF. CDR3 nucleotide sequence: TGTGCCAGCAGTTCTGCAGGGGTGAGTTCACCCCTCCACTTT. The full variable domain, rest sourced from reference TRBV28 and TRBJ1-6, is DVKVTQSSRYLVKRTGEKVFLECVQDMDHENMFWYRQDPGLGLRLIYFSYDVKMKEKGDIPEGYSVSREKKERFSLILESASTNQTSMYLCASSSAGVSSPLHFGNGTRLTVT.

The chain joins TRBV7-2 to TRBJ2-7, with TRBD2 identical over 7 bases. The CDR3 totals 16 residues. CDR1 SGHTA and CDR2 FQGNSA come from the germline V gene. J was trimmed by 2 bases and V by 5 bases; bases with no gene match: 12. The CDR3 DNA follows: TGTGCCAGCAGCCGGGGCCCAGCGGGGTCGGCCTACGAGCAGTACTTC. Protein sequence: CASSRGPAGSAYEQYF. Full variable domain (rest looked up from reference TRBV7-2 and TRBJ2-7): GAGVSQSPSNKVTEKGKDVELRCDPISGHTALYWYRQSLGQGLEFLIYFQGNSAPDKSGLPSDRFSAERTGGSVSTLTIQRTQQEDSAVYLCASSRGPAGSAYEQYFGPGTRLTVT.

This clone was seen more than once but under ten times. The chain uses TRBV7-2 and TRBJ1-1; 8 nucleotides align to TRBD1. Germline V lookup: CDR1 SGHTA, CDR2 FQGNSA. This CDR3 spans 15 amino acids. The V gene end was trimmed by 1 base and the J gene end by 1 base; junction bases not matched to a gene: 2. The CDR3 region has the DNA TGTGCCAGCAGCTTAGGGGACAGGAGGAACACTGAAGCTTTCTTT. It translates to CASSLGDRRNTEAFF.

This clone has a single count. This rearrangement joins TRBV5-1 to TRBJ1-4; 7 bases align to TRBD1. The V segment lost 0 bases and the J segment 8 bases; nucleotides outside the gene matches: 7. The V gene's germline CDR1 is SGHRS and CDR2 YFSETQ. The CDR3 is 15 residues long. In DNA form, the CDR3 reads TGCGCCAGCAGCTTGGGCGGGACAGTTCAAGAAAAACTGTTTTTT. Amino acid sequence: CASSLGGTVQEKLFF.